A single sample is the source of the 3 T cell receptor beta chains below, sequenced in a study of cytomegalovirus exposure and HLA in healthy donors. The PCR made use of 60 Vbeta and 13 Jbeta primers. This table comes from immunoSEQ multiplex PCR, and its TCRdb copy is limited to in-frame clones, with some not included. The table lists 150,000 to 190,000 clones, approximately 85% of them singletons, with 2% to 2.5% in the top ten. Sequencing input: PBMCs. Source of these receptors: a woman aged 18-29 years in good health and CMV-seronegative.

The CDR3, as DNA: TGTGCCAGCAGCATGGTAGCTAGCTCCCCCCCCTACGAGCAGTACTTC. This codes for CASSMVASSPPYEQYF. The gene calls are TRBV7-2 and TRBJ2-7; possible D gene TRBD2, 5 bases. The V gene's germline CDR1 is SGHTA and CDR2 FQGNSA. The CDR3 length is 16 residues. V dropped 5 bases and J dropped 2 bases, with 19 bases sitting between them. Using reference TRBV7-2 and TRBJ2-7 for the parts outside the CDR3, the full variable domain is GAGVSQSPSNKVTEKGKDVELRCDPISGHTALYWYRQSLGQGLEFLIYFQGNSAPDKSGLPSDRFSAERTGGSVSTLTIQRTQQEDSAVYLCASSMVASSPPYEQYFGPGTRLTVT.

This chain connects TRBV5-4 to TRBJ2-7; 9 nucleotides align to TRBD1. Germline CDR1 is SGHNT and CDR2 is YYREEE (reference sequence). V shed 0 bases and J 5 bases; nucleotides not matched to a gene: 3. The CDR3 has 14 amino acids. The CDR3 protein is CASSLGDREHEQYF. The CDR3 DNA follows: TGTGCCAGCAGCTTGGGGGACAGGGAGCACGAGCAGTACTTC.

With regard to this clone: Other DNA sequences in the sample encode the same CDR3. The gene calls are TRBV28 and TRBJ1-2; perhaps TRBD1 as D (5 bases). This CDR3 contains 15 residues. The germline V gene has CDR1 MDHEN and CDR2 SYDVKM. V lost 6 bases and J lost 5, with 19 bases in between. The CDR3 spells CASRGGWTGKYGYTF. The CDR3 region has the DNA TGTGCCAGCAGGGGGGGTTGGACCGGGAAGTATGGCTACACCTTC.